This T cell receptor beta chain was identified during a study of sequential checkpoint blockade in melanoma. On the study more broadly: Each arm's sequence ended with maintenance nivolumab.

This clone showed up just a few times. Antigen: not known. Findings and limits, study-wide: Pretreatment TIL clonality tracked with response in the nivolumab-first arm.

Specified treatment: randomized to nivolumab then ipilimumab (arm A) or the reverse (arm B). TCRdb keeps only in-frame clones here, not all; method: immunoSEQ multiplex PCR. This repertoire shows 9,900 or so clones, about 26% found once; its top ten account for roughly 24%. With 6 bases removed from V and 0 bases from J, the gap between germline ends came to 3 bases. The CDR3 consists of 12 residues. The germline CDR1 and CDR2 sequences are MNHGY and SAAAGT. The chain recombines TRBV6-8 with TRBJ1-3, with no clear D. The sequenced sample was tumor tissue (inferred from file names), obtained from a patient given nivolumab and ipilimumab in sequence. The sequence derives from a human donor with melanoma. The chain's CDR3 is CASSNSGNTIYF. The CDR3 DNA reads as TGTGCCAGCAGCAACTCTGGAAACACCATATATTTT.